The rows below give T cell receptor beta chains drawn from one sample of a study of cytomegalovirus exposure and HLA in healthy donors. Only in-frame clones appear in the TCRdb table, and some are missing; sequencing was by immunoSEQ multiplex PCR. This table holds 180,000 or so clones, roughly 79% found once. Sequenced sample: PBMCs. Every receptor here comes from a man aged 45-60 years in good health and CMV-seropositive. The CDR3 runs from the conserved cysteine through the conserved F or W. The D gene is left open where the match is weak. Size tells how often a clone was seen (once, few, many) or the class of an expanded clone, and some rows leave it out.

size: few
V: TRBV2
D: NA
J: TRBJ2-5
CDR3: CASSEFGAQETQYF
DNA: TGTGCCAGCAGTGAGTTTGGGGCACAAGAGACCCAGTACTTC

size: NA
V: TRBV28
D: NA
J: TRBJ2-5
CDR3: CASRPSAGETQYF
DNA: TGTGCCAGCAGGCCCTCGGCGGGGGAGACCCAGTACTTC

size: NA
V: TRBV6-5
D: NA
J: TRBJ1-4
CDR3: CASSYAINEKLFF
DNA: TGTGCCAGCAGTTACGCGATTAATGAAAAACTGTTTTTT

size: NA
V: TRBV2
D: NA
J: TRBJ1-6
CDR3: CASPPFPGENSPLHF
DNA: TGTGCCAGCCCTCCCTTCCCAGGGGAGAATTCACCCCTCCACTTT

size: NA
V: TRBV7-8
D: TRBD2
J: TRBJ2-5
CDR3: CASSLAGGSETQYF
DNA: TGTGCCAGCAGCTTGGCGGGGGGTTCCGAGACCCAGTACTTC

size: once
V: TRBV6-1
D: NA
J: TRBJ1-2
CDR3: CASRRETGRNYGYTF
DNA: TGTGCCAGCAGGAGAGAGACAGGCCGAAACTATGGCTACACCTTC

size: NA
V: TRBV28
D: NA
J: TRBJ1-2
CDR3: CASSLVAETLNYGYTF
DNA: TGTGCCAGCAGTTTAGTAGCGGAGACACTTAACTATGGCTACACCTTC

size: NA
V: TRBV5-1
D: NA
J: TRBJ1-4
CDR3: CASSLFGGGEKLFF
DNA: TGCGCCAGCAGCTTGTTCGGAGGAGGGGAAAAACTGTTTTTT

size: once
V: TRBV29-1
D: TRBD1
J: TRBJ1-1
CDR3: CSVGQGSNTEAFF
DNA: TGCAGCGTTGGACAGGGATCGAACACTGAAGCTTTCTTT

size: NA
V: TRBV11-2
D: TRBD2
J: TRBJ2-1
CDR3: CASSLGRGVARDEQFF
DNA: TGTGCCAGCAGCTTAGGTCGGGGGGTCGCTCGGGATGAGCAGTTCTTC

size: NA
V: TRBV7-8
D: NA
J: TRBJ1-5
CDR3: CASSWVRGSNQPQHF
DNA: TGTGCCAGCAGCTGGGTGCGCGGTAGCAATCAGCCCCAGCATTTT

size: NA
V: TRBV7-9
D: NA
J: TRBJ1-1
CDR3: CASSLGGPANTEAFF
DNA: TGTGCCAGCAGCTTAGGGGGCCCAGCAAACACTGAAGCTTTCTTT

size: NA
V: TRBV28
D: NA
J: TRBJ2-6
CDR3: CASSFWAWSPHSTLSGANVLTF
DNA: TGTGCCAGCAGTTTCTGGGCCTGGTCACCCCACTCAACTTTATCTGGGGCCAACGTCCTGACTTTC

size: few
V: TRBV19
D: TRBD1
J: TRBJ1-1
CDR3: CASRDQRTGNTEAFF
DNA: TGTGCCAGTAGGGACCAACGGACAGGAAACACTGAAGCTTTCTTT

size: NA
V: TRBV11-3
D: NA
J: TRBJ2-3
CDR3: CASSLGATQYF
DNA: TGTGCCAGCAGCTTAGGTGCGACGCAGTATTTT

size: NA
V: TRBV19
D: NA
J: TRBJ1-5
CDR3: CASSSGDSNQPQHF
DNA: TGTGCCAGTAGTTCCGGGGATAGCAATCAGCCCCAGCATTTT

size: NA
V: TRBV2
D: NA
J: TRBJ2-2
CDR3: CASSEEAGPTGELFF
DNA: TGTGCCAGCAGTGAAGAGGCGGGTCCCACCGGGGAGCTGTTTTTT

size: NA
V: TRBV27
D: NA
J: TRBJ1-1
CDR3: CASGIRGGNTEAFF
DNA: TGTGCCAGCGGGATCCGGGGGGGGAACACTGAAGCTTTCTTT

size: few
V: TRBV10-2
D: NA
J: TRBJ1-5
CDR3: CASSLRGQPQHF
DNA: TGCGCCAGCAGTCTTAGGGGTCAGCCCCAGCATTTT

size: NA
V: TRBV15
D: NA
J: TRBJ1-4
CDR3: CATSTGLLNEKLFF
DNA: TGTGCCACCAGTACCGGACTCCTTAATGAAAAACTGTTTTTT

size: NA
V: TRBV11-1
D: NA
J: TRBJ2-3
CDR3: CASSLRSDTQYF
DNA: TGTGCCAGCAGCTTACGGTCAGATACGCAGTATTTT

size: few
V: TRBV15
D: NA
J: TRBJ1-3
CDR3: CATSLRGGSSGNTIYF
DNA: TGTGCCACCTCGCTGCGGGGCGGAAGCTCTGGAAACACCATATATTTT

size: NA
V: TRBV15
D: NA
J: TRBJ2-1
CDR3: CATSRDRGFSYNEQFF
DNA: TGTGCCACCAGCCGAGACCGAGGGTTCTCCTACAATGAGCAGTTCTTC

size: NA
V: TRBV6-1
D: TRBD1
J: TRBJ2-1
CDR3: CASRGQGTYNEQFF
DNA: TGTGCCAGCAGGGGACAGGGGACCTACAATGAGCAGTTCTTC

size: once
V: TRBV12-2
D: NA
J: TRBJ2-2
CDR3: CASRLSVSHQRDTGELFF
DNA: TGTGCAAGTCGCCTTAGCGTATCGCACCAACGTGACACCGGGGAGCTGTTTTTT

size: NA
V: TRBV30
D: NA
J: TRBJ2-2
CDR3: CACSSGGHTGELFF
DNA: TGTGCCTGTAGTTCGGGGGGCCACACCGGGGAGCTGTTTTTT

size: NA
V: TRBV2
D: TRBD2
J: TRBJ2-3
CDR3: CASSEDHPGLEGDTQYF
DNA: TGTGCCAGCAGTGAAGACCACCCGGGACTAGAAGGGGATACGCAGTATTTT

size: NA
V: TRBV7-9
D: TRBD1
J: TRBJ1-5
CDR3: CSSSLGQGAFQPQHF
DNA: TGTTCCAGCAGTTTAGGACAGGGGGCGTTTCAGCCCCAGCATTTT

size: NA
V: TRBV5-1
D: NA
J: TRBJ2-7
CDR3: CASSSMTASYEQYF
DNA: TGCGCCAGCAGCTCCATGACAGCCTCCTACGAGCAGTACTTC

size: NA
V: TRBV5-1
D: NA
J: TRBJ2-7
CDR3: CASSLSFAGQGSSYEQYF
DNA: TGCGCCAGCAGCTTGAGTTTTGCGGGGCAAGGGAGCTCCTACGAGCAGTACTTC

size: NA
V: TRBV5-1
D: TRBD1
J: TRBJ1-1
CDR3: CASSFRQGDVEAFF
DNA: TGCGCCAGCAGCTTCCGACAGGGGGATGTTGAAGCTTTCTTT

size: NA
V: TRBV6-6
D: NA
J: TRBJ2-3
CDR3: CASSYGAGKKLDTQYF
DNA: TGTGCCAGCAGTTACGGGGCGGGGAAAAAGTTAGATACGCAGTATTTT

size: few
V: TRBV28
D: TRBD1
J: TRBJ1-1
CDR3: CASSVPGTGDAFF
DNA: TGTGCCAGCAGTGTACCCGGGACAGGGGACGCTTTCTTT

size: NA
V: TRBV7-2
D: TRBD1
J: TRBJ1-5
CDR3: CASSMTGVVNQPQHF
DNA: TGTGCCAGCAGCATGACAGGGGTGGTCAATCAGCCCCAGCATTTT

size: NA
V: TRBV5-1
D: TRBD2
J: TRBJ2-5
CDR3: CASSLPRGGAGVETQYF
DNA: TGCGCCAGCAGCTTGCCCCGCGGGGGGGCGGGAGTAGAGACCCAGTACTTC

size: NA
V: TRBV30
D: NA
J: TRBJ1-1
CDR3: CAYTHRRDTEAFF
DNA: TGTGCCTATACACACAGGAGGGACACTGAAGCTTTCTTT

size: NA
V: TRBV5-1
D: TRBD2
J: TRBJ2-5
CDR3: CASSLAPSGGASQETQYF
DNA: TGCGCCAGCAGCTTGGCCCCTAGCGGGGGGGCCAGCCAAGAGACCCAGTACTTC

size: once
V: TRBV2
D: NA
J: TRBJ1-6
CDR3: CASRGAGTVVNSPLHF
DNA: TGTGCCAGCCGGGGGGCAGGGACGGTCGTCAATTCACCCCTCCACTTT

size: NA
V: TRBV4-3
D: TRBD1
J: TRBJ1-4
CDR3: CASSLTGQGREKLFF
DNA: TGCGCCAGCAGCTTAACGGGACAGGGACGTGAAAAACTGTTTTTT

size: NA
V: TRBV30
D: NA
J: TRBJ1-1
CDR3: CAWTLARMNTEAFF
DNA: TGTGCCTGGACTTTAGCTAGAATGAACACTGAAGCTTTCTTT

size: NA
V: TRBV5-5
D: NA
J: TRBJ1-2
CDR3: CASSLSAAENYGYTF
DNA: TGTGCCAGCAGCTTATCGGCGGCAGAGAACTATGGCTACACCTTC

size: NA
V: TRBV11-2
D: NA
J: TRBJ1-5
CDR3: CASSFDNSNQPQHF
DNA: TGTGCCAGCAGCTTCGACAATAGCAATCAGCCCCAGCATTTT